What follows describes a single TCR beta chain. Its cognate antigen is unknown. Sequencing was performed with immunoSEQ multiplex PCR; in TCRdb, only in-frame clones are kept and a portion is missing. Here the sample spans under 2,500,000 clones, approximately 94% being singletons. This entry comes from a study of shared clonotypes between healthy human individuals. Study observations and caveats: Larger richness was generally estimated for naive than memory subsets.

It was into CD45RA+ naive and CD45RA-negative memory subsets that the CD4+ cells were split. V was clipped by 8 bases and J by 10 bases, with 12 bases between them. The CDR3 extends over 12 amino acids. Looked up from germline, CDR1 is ENHRY and CDR2 is SYGVKD. The source of this sequence is a man aged 18 to 30 in good health. The chain carries TRBV10-3 and TRBJ1-6; no firm D call. Sequencing was done on a sample of naive CD4+ T cells sorted from blood. Subset described: CD45RA+ positively selected. This chain's CDR3 is CAIADGKSPLHF. The CDR3 region has the DNA TGTGCCATCGCTGACGGGAAATCACCCCTCCACTTT.